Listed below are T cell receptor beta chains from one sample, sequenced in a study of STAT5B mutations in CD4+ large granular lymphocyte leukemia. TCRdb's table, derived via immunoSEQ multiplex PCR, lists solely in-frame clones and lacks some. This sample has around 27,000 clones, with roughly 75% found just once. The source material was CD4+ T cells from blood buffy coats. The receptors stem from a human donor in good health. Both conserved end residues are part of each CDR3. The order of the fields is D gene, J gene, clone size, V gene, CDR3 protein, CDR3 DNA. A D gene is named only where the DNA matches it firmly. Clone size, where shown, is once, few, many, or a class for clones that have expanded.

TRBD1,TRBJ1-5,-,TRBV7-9,CASSASGQGNQPQHF,TGTGCCAGCAGCGCCTCAGGACAGGGCAATCAGCCCCAGCATTTT
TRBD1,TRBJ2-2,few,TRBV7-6,CASRRQGDTGELFF,TGTGCCAGCAGACGACAGGGGGACACCGGGGAGCTGTTTTTT
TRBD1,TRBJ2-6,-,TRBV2,CASSETGAGGANVLTF,TGTGCCAGCAGTGAAACAGGGGCAGGAGGGGCCAACGTCCTGACTTTC
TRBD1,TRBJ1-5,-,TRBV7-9,CASSFALQGANNQPQHF,TGTGCCAGCAGCTTCGCGTTGCAGGGGGCAAACAATCAGCCCCAGCATTTT
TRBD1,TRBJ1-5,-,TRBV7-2,CASSYGTGQPQHF,TGTGCCAGCAGCTACGGGACAGGTCAGCCCCAGCATTTT
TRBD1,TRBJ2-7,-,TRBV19,CASSIRQGGPYEQYF,TGTGCCAGTAGTATCCGACAGGGGGGACCCTACGAGCAGTACTTC
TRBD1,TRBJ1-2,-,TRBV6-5,CASSQTGEGGYTF,TGTGCCAGCAGTCAGACAGGGGAGGGTGGCTACACCTTC
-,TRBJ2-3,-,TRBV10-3,CAISDSGVGTDTQYF,TGTGCCATCAGTGACTCGGGAGTGGGCACAGATACGCAGTATTTT
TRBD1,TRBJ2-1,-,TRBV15,CATSIQGVRSYNEQFF,TGTGCCACCAGCATCCAGGGGGTAAGGTCCTACAATGAGCAGTTCTTC
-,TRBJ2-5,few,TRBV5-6,CASSMGHRLQETQYF,TGTGCCAGCAGCATGGGACACCGACTACAAGAGACCCAGTACTTC
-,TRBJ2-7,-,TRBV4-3,CASSQVLGALSYEQYF,TGCGCCAGCAGCCAAGTCTTAGGGGCCTTATCCTACGAGCAGTACTTC
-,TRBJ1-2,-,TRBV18,CASSPQEEANYGYTF,TGTGCCAGCTCACCTCAGGAGGAAGCTAACTATGGCTACACCTTC
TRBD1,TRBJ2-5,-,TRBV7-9,CASSPQGAIETQYF,TGTGCCAGCAGTCCACAGGGGGCAATCGAGACCCAGTACTTC
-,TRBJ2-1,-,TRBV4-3,CASSQGQRRSNEQFF,TGCGCCAGCAGCCAAGGCCAGCGGAGGAGCAATGAGCAGTTCTTC
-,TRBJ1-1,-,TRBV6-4,CASSANWGMNTEAFF,TGTGCCAGCAGCGCGAATTGGGGAATGAACACTGAAGCTTTCTTT
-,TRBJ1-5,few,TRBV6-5,CASREDGNPNQPQHF,TGTGCCAGCAGGGAGGACGGCAATCCCAATCAGCCCCAGCATTTT
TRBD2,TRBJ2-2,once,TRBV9,CASSPRTSGRNTGELFF,TGTGCCAGCAGCCCTCGGACTAGCGGGAGGAACACCGGGGAGCTGTTTTTT
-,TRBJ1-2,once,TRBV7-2,CASSPGAESYGYTF,TGTGCCAGCAGCCCCGGTGCGGAAAGCTATGGCTACACCTTC
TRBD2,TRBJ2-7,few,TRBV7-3,CASSSLAGGRNEQYF,TGTGCCAGCAGCTCACTAGCGGGAGGGCGTAACGAGCAGTACTTC
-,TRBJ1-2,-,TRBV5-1,CASSPTETNYGYTF,TGCGCCAGCAGCCCGACAGAAACTAACTATGGCTACACCTTC
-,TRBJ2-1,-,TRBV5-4,CASSWDSGREQFF,TGTGCCAGCAGCTGGGATAGCGGTCGGGAGCAGTTCTTC
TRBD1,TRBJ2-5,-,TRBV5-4,CASSRDRGETQYF,TGTGCCAGCAGCCGGGACAGGGGGGAGACCCAGTACTTC
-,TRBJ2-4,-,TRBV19,CASSSVVAKNIQYF,TGTGCCAGTAGTTCGGTAGTAGCCAAAAACATTCAGTACTTC
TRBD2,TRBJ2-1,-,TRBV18,CASSLSGGSHYNEQFF,TGTGCCAGCTCACTAAGTGGCGGGAGTCACTACAATGAGCAGTTCTTC
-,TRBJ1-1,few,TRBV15,CATSRERGRAEAFF,TGTGCCACCAGCAGAGAACGTGGCAGGGCTGAAGCTTTCTTT
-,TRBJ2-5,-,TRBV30,CAWRPRLSSNEETQYF,TGTGCCTGGAGGCCTCGGTTAAGCTCCAACGAGGAGACCCAGTACTTC
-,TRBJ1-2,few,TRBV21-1,CASSKVGVGVSSNYGYTF,TGTGCCAGCAGCAAAGTAGGCGTTGGTGTAAGTAGTAACTATGGCTACACCTTC
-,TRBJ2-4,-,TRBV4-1,CASSQLETPNFLQYF,TGCGCCAGCAGCCAACTCGAGACCCCAAATTTCCTTCAGTACTTC
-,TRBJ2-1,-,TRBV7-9,CASSLQVYNEQFF,TGTGCCAGCAGCCTACAGGTCTACAATGAGCAGTTCTTC
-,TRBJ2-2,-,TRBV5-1,CASSGVSNTGELFF,TGCGCCAGCAGCGGAGTTTCTAACACCGGGGAGCTGTTTTTT
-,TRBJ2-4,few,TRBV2,CASSVGGGNIQYF,TGTGCCAGCAGTGTGGGAGGGGGCAACATTCAGTACTTC
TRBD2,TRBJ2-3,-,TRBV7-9,CAIPPLAGYTDTQYF,TGTGCCATCCCGCCCCTAGCGGGGTACACAGATACGCAGTATTTT
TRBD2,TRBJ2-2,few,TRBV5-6,CASSYSGSYTGELFF,TGTGCCAGCAGCTACAGCGGGAGTTACACCGGGGAGCTGTTTTTT
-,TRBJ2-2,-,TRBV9,CASSVGGGGGSGELFF,TGTGCCAGCAGCGTAGGAGGAGGGGGGGGCTCCGGGGAGCTGTTTTTT
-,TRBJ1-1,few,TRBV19,CASSATVNTEAFF,TGTGCCAGTAGTGCGACAGTGAACACTGAAGCTTTCTTT
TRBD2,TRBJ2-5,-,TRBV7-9,CASSGGLAGQETQYF,TGTGCCAGCAGCGGGGGACTAGCGGGACAAGAGACCCAGTACTTC
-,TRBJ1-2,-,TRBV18,CASSPLSDGYTF,TGTGCCAGCTCACCACTATCAGATGGCTACACCTTC
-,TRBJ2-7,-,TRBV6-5,CASIARQGWRYEQYF,TGTGCCAGCATCGCCCGTCAGGGATGGAGGTACGAGCAGTACTTC
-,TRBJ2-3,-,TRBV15,CATSRATDTQYF,TGTGCCACCAGCAGAGCCACAGATACGCAGTATTTT
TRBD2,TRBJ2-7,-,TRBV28,CASSSTYSGSRYEQYF,TGTGCCAGCAGTTCGACTTATAGCGGGAGTAGGTACGAGCAGTACTTC
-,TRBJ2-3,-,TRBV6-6,CASSFLGTDTDTQYF,TGTGCCAGCAGTTTTTTAGGCACCGACACAGATACGCAGTATTTT
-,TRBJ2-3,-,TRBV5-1,CASSFRDTDTQYF,TGCGCCAGCAGCTTCCGGGACACAGATACGCAGTATTTT
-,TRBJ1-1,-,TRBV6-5,CASSGSKNTEAFF,TGTGCCAGCAGTGGAAGCAAGAACACTGAAGCTTTCTTT